These 30 T cell receptor beta chains came from one sample sequenced in a study of blood T cell repertoires in COVID-19. Method: immunoSEQ multiplex PCR; TCRdb's copy keeps in-frame clones and lacks some. The sample has over 150,000 clones, 80% to 90% seen once. Material for sequencing was peripheral blood. The receptors shown here come from a woman aged 70-85 years who had recovered from COVID-19.

The gene calls are TRBV2 and TRBJ2-1; TRBD1 aligns across 10 bases. The germline gives CDR1 SNHLY, CDR2 FYNNEI. V lost 10 bases, J lost 6 bases, and 12 bases stayed unmatched. CDR3 size: 15 residues. The CDR3 is CATQGDRGRINEQFF. The CDR3 DNA is TGTGCCACCCAGGGGGACAGGGGAAGGATCAATGAGCAGTTCTTC.

This chain connects TRBV19 to TRBJ2-7, with D perhaps TRBD2 (6 bases). The CDR3 runs 14 residues. V shed 7 bases and J shed 3 bases, with 16 bases lying between them. The germline V gene encodes CDR1 LNHDA and CDR2 SQIVND (reference sequence). The CDR3 here is CASNPGLLLYEQYF. The CDR3 DNA sequence: TGTGCCAGTAACCCGGGACTCCTCCTCTACGAGCAGTACTTC.

Comment on this clone: Other nucleotide sequences in the sample specify the same CDR3. The chain couples TRBV18 to TRBJ1-4; 7 bases are shared with TRBD1. Germline V lookup: CDR1 KGHSH, CDR2 LQKENI. The CDR3 extends over 14 amino acids. The V and J ends lost 2 bases and 8 bases, in that order; junction bases with no gene match: 5. Here the CDR3 reads CASSPDRAGEKLFF. The CDR3 DNA follows: TGTGCCAGCTCACCAGACAGGGCCGGGGAAAAACTGTTTTTT.

This rearrangement joins TRBV15 to TRBJ2-7, with D possibly being TRBD1 (6 bases). There are 14 residues in the CDR3. Trimming left V 1 base short and J 3 bases short, with 10 bases between. Germline V gives CDR1 LNHNV, CDR2 YYDKDF (reference sequence). The CDR3 region has the DNA TGTGCCACCAGCAGAGGAACAGGGAGCTACGAGCAGTACTTC. It is translated as CATSRGTGSYEQYF.

CDR3 nucleotide sequence: TGTGCCAGCAGTCCCCTGGGGGCCCGCTCCTACGAGCAGTACTTC. It codes for CASSPLGARSYEQYF. This chain uses TRBV28 with TRBJ2-7; possible D gene TRBD1, 6 bases. Germline CDR1 MDHEN, CDR2 SYDVKM. Deletions cut 5 bases from V and 0 bases from J, with 14 bases between. The CDR3 covers 15 residues.

A note on this clone: The identical CDR3 is also encoded by other nucleotide sequences in the sample. The J gene is TRBJ1-1, the V gene TRBV30; possible D gene TRBD1, 5 bases. CDR1 and CDR2 from the germline V gene are GTSNPN and SVGIG (reference sequence). V lost 0 bases, J lost 4 bases, and 9 bases lay in between. The CDR3 runs to 13 residues. The CDR3 DNA reads TGTGCCTGGAGTGTACGGGGGGGCACTGAAGCTTTCTTT. Translated: CAWSVRGGTEAFF.

CDR3 sequence reads: CASSWGGRGRDTQYF. The CDR3 DNA sequence: TGTGCCAGCAGCTGGGGGGGCAGGGGCAGAGATACGCAGTATTTT. The chain couples TRBV7-2 to TRBJ2-3, with D possibly TRBD2 on 7 matching bases. This CDR3 is built from 15 residues. Trimming removed 4 bases from V and 5 bases from J, with 16 bases in between. CDR1 and CDR2 from the germline V gene are SGHTA and FQGNSA.

In its sample, this clone was seen many times. J is TRBJ1-1 and V is TRBV28; TRBD1 is a possible D gene (6 bases). Germline V lookup: CDR1 MDHEN, CDR2 SYDVKM. CDR3 length equals 14 residues. With 3 bases removed from V and 10 bases from J, the gap between germline ends came to 18 bases. The DNA of the CDR3 is TGTGCCAGCAGTTTCGGGGACATCCGGGGGGGAGCTTTCTTT. This sequence encodes CASSFGDIRGGAFF.

The table lists this clone with a few counts. The chain carries TRBV5-1 and TRBJ2-1; 9 nucleotides line up with TRBD1. Trimming at V came to 4 bases and at J to 0 bases, leaving 5 bases not matched to a gene. The CDR3 loop spans 16 amino acids. The germline gives CDR1 SGHRS, CDR2 YFSETQ. The CDR3 loop reads CASSGGTGSSYNEQFF. DNA for the CDR3: TGCGCCAGCAGCGGTGGGACAGGGAGCTCCTACAATGAGCAGTTCTTC.

V is TRBV5-1 and J is TRBJ1-2; TRBD1 aligns across 7 bases. The J segment lost 8 bases and the V segment lost 4 bases, leaving 5 bases of the junction unmatched. The CDR3 loop spans 12 amino acids. CDR1 and CDR2 (germline): SGHRS, YFSETQ. This CDR3 reads CASSPGTEGYTF. The CDR3 DNA reads TGCGCCAGCAGCCCCGGGACAGAAGGCTACACCTTC.

The chain joins TRBV11-2 to TRBJ1-4, with no clear D. CDR3 length: 14 amino acids. Germline V gives CDR1 SGHAT, CDR2 FQNNGV. Trimming took off 5 bases at V and 0 bases at J, with 7 bases between the two ends. CDR3 DNA sequence: TGTGCCAGCAGCCCCCCCTCAACTAATGAAAAACTGTTTTTT. This gives the protein CASSPPSTNEKLFF.

The rearrangement joins TRBV6-5 to TRBJ1-5; 11 bases are shared with TRBD1. The CDR3 contains 13 residues. Unmatched junction bases numbered 1, after V lost 5 bases and J lost 7 bases. The germline V gene has CDR1 MNHEY and CDR2 SVGAGI. Written as DNA, the CDR3 is TGTGCCAGCAGTAGGACAGGGGGCCAGCCCCAGCATTTT. It codes for CASSRTGGQPQHF.

The chain links TRBV4-2 to TRBJ2-5, with D possibly being TRBD2 (6 bases). CDR1 LGHNA and CDR2 YNFKEQ come from the germline V gene. This CDR3 is built from 14 residues. With 0 bases removed from V and 4 bases from J, the gap between germline ends came to 9 bases. The CDR3 protein is CASSQDYGRETQYF. DNA for the CDR3: TGTGCCAGCAGCCAAGATTACGGGAGAGAGACCCAGTACTTC.

This chain links TRBV5-4 with TRBJ2-5; TRBD2 matches at 13 bases. Losses at the gene ends were 6 bases for V and 5 bases for J; bases not matched to a gene: 10. The length of the CDR3 is 16 residues. Germline V gene lookup returns CDR1 SGHNT and CDR2 YYREEE (reference sequence). The CDR3 DNA follows: TGTGCCAGCACCCCTGGACTAGCGGGAGCGGGGGAGACCCAGTACTTC. Translating gives CASTPGLAGAGETQYF.

For the CDR3, the DNA is TGTGCCACCAGCACCCCCAGGTTCTCTGGAAACACCATATATTTT. Its translation: CATSTPRFSGNTIYF. This chain uses TRBV15 with TRBJ1-3; D is undetermined. The CDR3 extends over 15 amino acids. Germline CDR1 LNHNV, CDR2 YYDKDF (reference sequence). The germline V and J ends were trimmed by 4 bases and 0 bases, with 10 bases remaining between them. The full variable domain, rest sourced from reference TRBV15 and TRBJ1-3, is DAMVIQNPRYQVTQFGKPVTLSCSQTLNHNVMYWYQQKSSQAPKLLFHYYDKDFNNEADTPDNFQSRRPNTSFCFLDIRSPGLGDTAMYLCATSTPRFSGNTIYFGEGSWLTVV.

The V gene is TRBV10-3, the J gene TRBJ2-7, with TRBD2 identical over 9 bases. V lost 8 bases to trimming and J lost 2 bases; unmatched junction nucleotides: 7. The germline V gene encodes CDR1 ENHRY and CDR2 SYGVKD. The CDR3 is made up of 14 amino acids. This CDR3 reads CAIRGGAPPYEQYF. The CDR3 coding sequence is TGTGCCATCCGCGGGGGGGCCCCCCCCTACGAGCAGTACTTC.

The CDR3 bases are TGTGCCAGCAGCCCCGGACTAGCGGGGTCGAACGAGCAGTACTTC. As protein: CASSPGLAGSNEQYF. The V gene is TRBV3-1 (or the pseudogene TRBV3-2), the J gene TRBJ2-7, with 12 bases aligning to TRBD2. The CDR3 has 15 amino acids. J was trimmed by 5 bases and V by 4 bases; bases with no gene match: 6. Germline loops: CDR1 LGHDT, CDR2 YNNKEL (reference sequence).

The chain combines TRBV5-5 with TRBJ2-7; D call uncertain. V was clipped by 0 bases and J by 3 bases, with 7 bases between them. Germline loops: CDR1 SGHKS, CDR2 YYEKEE (reference sequence). This CDR3 has 13 amino acids. The CDR3 is CASSLERDYEQYF. Here the CDR3 DNA reads TGTGCCAGCAGCTTGGAGAGAGACTACGAGCAGTACTTC.

The chain joins TRBV7-6 to TRBJ1-1; D is undetermined. Looked up from germline, CDR1 is SGHVS and CDR2 is FNYEAQ. The CDR3 has 14 residues. V lost 4 bases and J lost 3, with 12 bases in between. The CDR3 bases are TGTGCCAGCAGCTCCCCTGGGCTGTACACTGAAGCTTTCTTT. Its translation: CASSSPGLYTEAFF. The whole variable domain, filled in from reference TRBV7-6 and TRBJ1-1, reads GAGVSQSPRYKVTKRGQDVALRCDPISGHVSLYWYRQALGQGPEFLTYFNYEAQQDKSGLPNDRFSAERPEGSISTLTIQRTEQRDSAMYRCASSSPGLYTEAFFGQGTRLTVV.

The chain combines TRBV7-3 with TRBJ1-1; the match to TRBD1 covers 8 bases. The CDR3 spans 13 residues. Unmatched junction bases numbered 7, after V lost 5 bases and J lost 8 bases. Germline values: CDR1 SGHTA, CDR2 FQGTGA. The CDR3 sequence is CASSLGQGSEAFF. DNA of the CDR3: TGTGCCAGCAGCCTTGGACAGGGCTCCGAAGCTTTCTTT.

DNA for the CDR3: TGTGCCAGCAGGGGAGGGGGGCTCGGACGGCTGAACACTGAAGCTTTCTTT. It is translated as CASRGGGLGRLNTEAFF. The V and J genes are TRBV28 and TRBJ1-1, with a weak D call TRBD1 (6 bases). The CDR3 covers 17 residues. V was cut by 6 bases and J by 0 bases, with 20 bases left in between. CDR1 and CDR2 from the germline V gene are MDHEN and SYDVKM.

J is TRBJ2-1 and V is TRBV5-8, with 8 bases identical to TRBD2. This CDR3 has 19 residues. Germline-derived CDR1 and CDR2 are SGHTS and YDEGEE. V lost 4 bases, J lost 8 bases, and 23 bases stayed unmatched. The CDR3 spells CASSPRGLAGRPGGDEQFF. The CDR3 DNA is TGTGCCAGCAGCCCCCGAGGGCTAGCGGGTCGCCCTGGGGGTGATGAGCAGTTCTTC.

This chain joins TRBV19 and TRBJ1-5, with 7 bases matching TRBD1. This CDR3 spans 16 amino acids. Losses at the gene ends were 6 bases for V and 0 bases for J; bases not matched to a gene: 8. From germline, CDR1 is LNHDA and CDR2 SQIVND (reference sequence). CDR3 bases: TGTGCCAGTAGGGTACAGGGGTCCTATAGCAATCAGCCCCAGCATTTT. Its translation is CASRVQGSYSNQPQHF.

This clone came up a few times. The J gene is TRBJ1-2, the V gene TRBV6-6, with D perhaps TRBD1 (5 bases). This CDR3 is 13 amino acids long. In germline, CDR1 is MNHNY, CDR2 SVGAGI (reference sequence). With 8 bases removed from V and 4 bases from J, the gap between germline ends came to 14 bases. In DNA form, the CDR3 reads TGTGCCAGCGGGGGGGACGGGGGCTATGGCTACACCTTC. Its translation: CASGGDGGYGYTF.

V usage is TRBV11-2 and J usage is TRBJ1-2; maybe TRBD1 (6 bases). The V gene lost 5 bases and the J gene lost 4 bases, with 14 bases spanning the gap. Germline V gene data show CDR1 as SGHAT and CDR2 as FQNNGV. This CDR3 spans 14 amino acids. For the CDR3, the DNA is TGTGCCAGCAGCCCAGGGGTCTTGGGCTATGGCTACACCTTC. Its translation is CASSPGVLGYGYTF. Full variable domain (remainder filled in from reference TRBV11-2 and TRBJ1-2): EAGVAQSPRYKIIEKRQSVAFWCNPISGHATLYWYQQILGQGPKLLIQFQNNGVVDDSQLPKDRFSAERLKGVDSTLKIQPAKLEDSAVYLCASSPGVLGYGYTFGSGTRLTVV.

In this sample, this clone turned up a few times. The V call is TRBV5-1, the J call TRBJ2-1; TRBD1 is a possible D gene (5 bases). V was clipped by 4 bases and J by 10 bases, with 21 bases between them. The CDR3 length is 15 residues. Germline loops: CDR1 SGHRS, CDR2 YFSETQ. CDR3 in amino acids: CASSPPQAGSGEQFF. CDR3 nucleotide sequence: TGCGCCAGCAGCCCCCCACAGGCCGGGTCAGGGGAGCAGTTCTTC.

The chain has TRBV7-6 and TRBJ2-1; TRBD1 matches 10 bases. Looked up from germline, CDR1 is SGHVS and CDR2 is FNYEAQ. Trimming at V came to 1 base and at J to 4 bases, leaving 4 bases not matched to a gene. The CDR3 runs to 16 residues. CDR3 sequence reads: CASSLEGTGAYNEQFF. CDR3 in DNA: TGTGCCAGCAGCTTAGAGGGGACAGGGGCTTACAATGAGCAGTTCTTC.

The chain employs TRBV5-8 and TRBJ1-2, with D maybe TRBD1 (6 bases). The V gene's germline CDR1 is SGHTS and CDR2 YDEGEE. V lost 1 base and J 8 bases, leaving 9 bases between the germline ends. The CDR3 has 12 residues. The CDR3 sequence: CASSLWGLGYTF. In DNA form, the CDR3 reads TGTGCCAGCAGCTTGTGGGGGCTCGGCTACACCTTC.

The J gene is TRBJ2-7, the V gene TRBV28, with D tentatively TRBD1 (8 bases). Per the germline V gene, CDR1 is MDHEN and CDR2 is SYDVKM. CDR3 length: 14 residues. Trimming took 6 bases from V and 2 from J, leaving 14 bases between them. The DNA of the CDR3 is TGTGCCAGCAGCAGTACAGGGGGGGCCTACGAGCAGTACTTC. Its protein product is CASSSTGGAYEQYF.

This chain connects TRBV20-1 to TRBJ2-2; no reliable D call. Germline CDR1 is DFQATT and CDR2 is SNEGSKA (reference sequence). The CDR3 length is 12 residues. V was trimmed by 3 bases and J by 6 bases, leaving 8 bases between them. DNA for the CDR3: TGCAGTGCTAGTTGGGCACCCGGGGAGCTGTTTTTT. Protein product: CSASWAPGELFF.